Below, 18 T cell receptor beta chains from the same sample are listed, as sequenced in a study of molecular identifiers for immune sequencing clone quantification. Via MiXCR, TCRdb re-called the PCR reads, giving one row per CDR3 protein. The data contain about 63,000 distinct CDR3 sequences, 15% to 20% of them singletons. Sequences were obtained from naive CD8+ T cells from blood, with Jurkat cell RNA spiked in. The subset: FACS-sorted CD8+CD4-CCR7+CD45RA+ naive T cells. Receptors were obtained from a human donor in good health. Some libraries in this study had Jurkat cell RNA spiked in.

A few counts support this clonotype. V and J are TRBV5-6 and TRBJ2-7; TRBD1 is a possible D gene (5 bases). With 0 bases removed from V and 2 bases from J, the gap between germline ends came to 6 bases. CDR3 length: 13 amino acids. Germline V gene sequence: CDR1 SGHDT, CDR2 YYEEEE. The CDR3 nucleotides read TGTGCCAGCAGCTTGGGGACAACCTACGAGCAGTACTTC. Encoded protein: CASSLGTTYEQYF.

By sample share, this clonotype is medium-sized. The rearrangement joins TRBV28 to TRBJ2-3, with 8 positions matching TRBD2. This CDR3 contains 17 residues. Germline CDR1 and CDR2: MDHEN and SYDVKM. J was trimmed by 3 bases and V by 5 bases; bases with no gene match: 13. CDR3 coding DNA: TGTGCCAGCAGTCCCCGCGGAGCGGGAGATGTAACAGATACGCAGTATTTT. This sequence encodes CASSPRGAGDVTDTQYF.

This clonotype was recorded a few times. This chain joins TRBV6-5 and TRBJ2-7; D is unclear. CDR3 length: 11 amino acids. V was shortened by 7 bases and J by 5 bases, with 9 bases between the two germline ends. CDR1 is MNHEY, CDR2 SVGAGI, per germline. The CDR3 spells CASTDSNEQYF. The DNA for the CDR3 is TGTGCCAGCACCGATAGCAACGAGCAGTACTTC.

This clonotype occurred many times. The chain employs TRBV28 and TRBJ2-1, with D unresolved. Germline CDR1 is MDHEN and CDR2 is SYDVKM. The V and J ends lost 3 bases and 6 bases respectively, with 15 bases between them. This CDR3 is built from 15 residues. In nucleotides, the CDR3 is TGTGCCAGCAGTTTGGTATTGGCTGATTCCAATGAGCAGTTCTTC. As protein: CASSLVLADSNEQFF.

This clonotype was recorded at least ten times. This rearrangement joins TRBV30 to TRBJ1-1; no definite D call. The CDR3 totals 16 residues. Trimming cost V 0 bases and J 1 base, with 15 bases left between them. CDR1 and CDR2 from the germline V gene are GTSNPN and SVGIG (reference sequence). The CDR3 here is CAWSVPGFSANTEAFF. The CDR3 DNA reads TGTGCCTGGAGTGTACCAGGTTTCTCAGCGAACACTGAAGCTTTCTTT. Full variable domain (remainder filled in from reference TRBV30 and TRBJ1-1): SQTIHQWPATLVQPVGSPLSLECTVEGTSNPNLYWYRQAAGRGLQLLFYSVGIGQISSEVPQNLSASRPQDRQFILSSKKLLLSDSGFYLCAWSVPGFSANTEAFFGQGTRLTVV.

V usage is TRBV10-3 and J usage is TRBJ1-2; D uncertain. The germline gives CDR1 ENHRY, CDR2 SYGVKD. The V gene lost 4 bases and the J gene lost 2 bases, with 14 bases spanning the gap. This CDR3 is built from 15 residues. This CDR3 reads CAISVGWLTNYGYTF. CDR3 in DNA: TGTGCCATCAGTGTCGGATGGCTGACGAACTATGGCTACACCTTC.

This clonotype was seen at least ten times. The gene calls are TRBV10-3 and TRBJ2-3, with D maybe TRBD1 (6 bases). The CDR3 is 15 amino acids. From germline, CDR1 is ENHRY and CDR2 SYGVKD. The ends were cut back, 10 bases at V and 0 bases at J, with 17 bases in the middle. The CDR3 loop reads CATSEGVLSTDTQYF. DNA for the CDR3: TGTGCCACGAGCGAGGGGGTCCTTAGCACAGATACGCAGTATTTT.

This rearrangement joins TRBV2 to TRBJ2-7; 11 bases are shared with TRBD2. V shed 4 bases, J shed 4 bases, and the junction held 6 bases outside the gene matches. In germline, CDR1 is SNHLY, CDR2 FYNNEI. This CDR3 contains 15 residues. In nucleotides, the CDR3 is TGTGCCAGCAGTGCCCCCGGGACTAGCGGATACGAGCAGTACTTC. Protein: CASSAPGTSGYEQYF. Full variable domain (remainder filled in from reference TRBV2 and TRBJ2-7): EPEVTQTPSHQVTQMGQEVILRCVPISNHLYFYWYRQILGQKVEFLVSFYNNEISEKSEIFDDQFSVERPDGSNFTLKIRSTKLEDSAMYFCASSAPGTSGYEQYFGPGTRLTVT.

The chain links TRBV27 to TRBJ2-5; 8 nucleotides match TRBD2. Germline V gene lookup returns CDR1 MNHEY and CDR2 SMNVEV (reference sequence). The CDR3 has 18 amino acids. After removal of 6 bases from V and 1 base from J, the junction contained 16 bases not matched to a gene. CDR3 sequence (DNA): TGTGCCAGCAGCTACCATACTAGCGGTTCCTACCCCCAAGAGACCCAGTACTTC. Translation: CASSYHTSGSYPQETQYF.

Notes on this clonotype: This may arise from a read error, as a much more abundant clone is one base away. The chain has TRBV20-1 and TRBJ1-5; D gene unclear. The end of the DNA aligns better with TRBJ2-3, so the J call may be wrong. The CDR3 is made up of 11 amino acids. CDR1 is DFQATT and CDR2 is SNEGSKA in the germline V gene (reference sequence). The CDR3 loop reads CSARDNQPQYF. The CDR3 DNA sequence: TGCAGTGCTAGAGATAATCAGCCCCAGTATTTT.

Ten or more counts support this clonotype. The chain uses TRBV19 and TRBJ1-4; maybe TRBD1 (5 bases). CDR1 is LNHDA and CDR2 is SQIVND in the germline V gene (reference sequence). This CDR3 region has 17 residues. Trimming cost V 3 bases and J 1 base, with 15 bases left between them. CDR3: CASSMGVSVGTNEKLFF. The CDR3 DNA is TGTGCCAGTAGTATGGGGGTGTCGGTTGGAACTAATGAAAAACTGTTTTTT.

In its sample, this clonotype was seen many times. The rearrangement links TRBV7-9 to TRBJ2-3; the match to TRBD1 covers 10 bases. The CDR3 runs to 15 residues. V was pared by 3 bases and J by 5 bases, with 5 bases of the junction left unmatched. CDR1 and CDR2 from the germline V gene are SEHNR and FQNEAQ (reference sequence). CDR3: CASSFSGQGGDTQYF. CDR3 coding DNA: TGTGCCAGCAGCTTCTCCGGACAGGGGGGAGATACGCAGTATTTT.

On this clonotype: A much larger clone sits a single nucleotide away, making a read error possible. V usage is TRBV7-3 and J usage is TRBJ2-2; no firm D call. V was shortened by 5 bases and J by 1 base, with 11 bases between the two germline ends. The CDR3 has 15 residues. Germline V gene lookup returns CDR1 SGHTA and CDR2 FQGTGA. In DNA form, the CDR3 reads TGTGCCAGCAGCCATAACGACGGGAACACCGGGGAGCTGTTTTTT. Its translation: CASSHNDGNTGELFF.

This clonotype was counted a few times. The chain employs TRBV21-1 and TRBJ1-1; the table's D call of TRBD1 was not tested on the DNA. TRBV21-1 is a known pseudogene. This CDR3 region has 17 residues. CDR3 in amino acids: CASSKTTPGGMNTEAFF. The CDR3 nucleotides read TGTGCCAGCAGCAAAACGACCCCCGGGGGCATGAACACTGAAGCTTTCTTT.

For this clonotype: This clone may be a read error of a much larger clone one base away. No conserved phenylalanine or tryptophan ends this CDR3, so it is likely a read error. This chain connects TRBV7-9 to TRBJ2-7, with a possible D match to TRBD2 (6 bases). The germline V and J ends were trimmed by 5 bases and 1 base, with 15 bases remaining between them. The germline gives CDR1 SEHNR, CDR2 FQNEAQ (reference sequence). CDR3 length: 15 residues. The CDR3 reads CASSPSRGYSYEQYS. CDR3 DNA: TGTGCCAGCAGCCCCTCCCGGGGGTATTCCTACGAGCAGTACTCC.

This clonotype is medium-sized (0.01 to 0.1%) in the sample. V usage is TRBV7-9 and J usage is TRBJ2-3; 9 nucleotides agree with TRBD1. V trimming: 11 bases; J trimming: 7 bases; junction bases outside the gene matches: 10. Germline CDR1 and CDR2: SEHNR and FQNEAQ (reference sequence). This CDR3 has 13 amino acids. The CDR3 DNA sequence: TGTGCCCGCCAGGACAGGGGAGAAAATACGCAGTATTTT. Its protein is CARQDRGENTQYF. The complete variable domain, with remaining parts taken from reference TRBV7-9 and TRBJ2-3, reads DTGVSQNPRHKITKRGQNVTFRCDPISEHNRLYWYRQTLGQGPEFLTYFQNEAQLEKSRLLSDRFSAERPKGSFSTLEIQRTEQGDSAMYLCARQDRGENTQYFGPGTRLTVL.

This clonotype appeared many times. The V call is TRBV7-2, the J call TRBJ2-7, with 10 bases identical to TRBD2. V trimming: 5 bases; J trimming: 6 bases; junction bases outside the gene matches: 7. This CDR3 spans 14 amino acids. The germline gives CDR1 SGHTA, CDR2 FQGNSA. The CDR3 loop is CASSGLAGVSEQYF. As DNA, the CDR3 is TGTGCCAGCAGCGGGCTAGCGGGAGTATCCGAGCAGTACTTC.

This clonotype has ten or more counts. The V and J genes are TRBV2 and TRBJ1-5; 7 bases line up with TRBD1. This CDR3 is 12 amino acids long. Germline CDR1 SNHLY, CDR2 FYNNEI. The junction had 1 base not matched to a gene; V was cut back by 7 bases and J by 4 bases. In nucleotides, the CDR3 is TGTGCCAGCAAGGGGGCTAATCAGCCCCAGCATTTT. Protein sequence: CASKGANQPQHF.